The 26 T cell receptor beta chains presented below share a single source sample, sequenced in a study of CD8 T cells in Susac syndrome (dated by TCRdb to about 2019). The library was made by the immunoSEQ multiplex PCR assay. RNA was extracted with the RNeasy kit and 0.5 to 1 ug was reverse transcribed using random hexamers. The public sequencing data were trimmed at Q25 with fastp and processed into clonotypes with MiXCR by TCRdb, which kept only in-frame beta chains. Rows with a matching CDR3 protein are joined into one entry that keeps the most common DNA and genes. The sample has around 200,000 distinct CDR3 sequences on record, approximately 95% of them singletons. Approximately 0.16% of the sample is in the top ten clones. Sequencing was done on a sample of CD8+ T cells from PBMCs. Receptors were obtained from a human donor with Susac syndrome.

The chain employs TRBV7-2 and TRBJ2-1; 8 bases are a match to TRBD1. J lost 10 bases, V lost 4 bases, and 3 bases had no gene match. This CDR3 has 12 amino acids. CDR1 is SGHTA and CDR2 is FQGNSA in the germline V gene. The chain's CDR3 is CASSSWTGEQFF. CDR3 bases: TGTGCCAGCAGCTCGTGGACAGGGGAGCAGTTCTTC.

The chain carries TRBV20-1 and TRBJ1-1, with 10 bases lining up with TRBD1. Germline lookup yields CDR1 DFQATT and CDR2 SNEGSKA (reference sequence). J gave up 3 bases and V 5 bases, and 9 bases lay outside the gene matches. The CDR3 sequence is 15 residues long. The CDR3 region is CSALLMGQGYTEAFF. The DNA for the CDR3 is TGCAGTGCTCTTCTAATGGGACAGGGGTACACTGAAGCTTTCTTT.

For the CDR3, the DNA is TGCGCCAGCAGTGATACGGGAGGGCCCCACGAGCAGTACTTC. It encodes CASSDTGGPHEQYF. The chain recombines TRBV10-2 with TRBJ2-7; 8 bases agree with TRBD2. The V gene end was trimmed by 3 bases and the J gene end by 5 bases; junction bases not matched to a gene: 6. The CDR3 runs to 14 residues. The germline V gene encodes CDR1 WSHSY and CDR2 SAAADI.

The chain joins TRBV12-3 or TRBV12-4 to TRBJ2-7, with no clear D. Trimming removed 6 bases at V and 0 bases at J, with 9 bases between. The CDR3 runs to 13 residues. The CDR3 is CASRGSNSYEQYF. In DNA form, the CDR3 reads TGTGCCAGCAGGGGTTCAAACTCCTACGAGCAGTACTTC.

The chain is built from TRBV11-2 and TRBJ2-1, with D maybe TRBD1 (6 bases). This CDR3 is built from 14 residues. With 1 base removed from V and 5 bases from J, the gap between germline ends came to 9 bases. Germline V gene lookup returns CDR1 SGHAT and CDR2 FQNNGV. The CDR3 loop is CASSLGGGHNEQFF. In DNA form, the CDR3 reads TGTGCCAGCAGCTTAGGAGGGGGACACAATGAGCAGTTCTTC.

CDR3 sequence: CASSRDYTDTQYF. CDR3 nucleotide sequence: TGTGCCAGTTCCCGGGACTACACAGATACGCAGTATTTT. The gene calls are TRBV11-2 and TRBJ2-3; TRBD2 matches 7 bases. J gave up 2 bases and V 9 bases, and 5 bases lay outside the gene matches. Germline V gene lookup returns CDR1 SGHAT and CDR2 FQNNGV. There are 13 residues in the CDR3. The full variable domain, with the rest looked up from reference TRBV11-2 and TRBJ2-3, is EAGVAQSPRYKIIEKRQSVAFWCNPISGHATLYWYQQILGQGPKLLIQFQNNGVVDDSQLPKDRFSAERLKGVDSTLKIQPAKLEDSAVYLCASSRDYTDTQYFGPGTRLTVL.

This rearrangement joins TRBV20-1 to TRBJ2-1, with 7 nucleotides matching TRBD1. This CDR3 contains 17 residues. Germline CDR1 and CDR2: DFQATT and SNEGSKA (reference sequence). V lost 6 bases to trimming and J lost 5 bases; unmatched junction nucleotides: 19. CDR3 nucleotide sequence: TGCAGTGCAGAGGGGGCCCTGTCCCCAACACCCAACAATGAGCAGTTCTTC. Translation: CSAEGALSPTPNNEQFF.

The chain uses TRBV9 and TRBJ2-3, with 7 bases that match TRBD2. The CDR3 loop spans 15 amino acids. V shed 0 bases, J shed 1 base, and the junction held 2 bases outside the gene matches. In germline, CDR1 is SGDLS, CDR2 YYNGEE. The CDR3 DNA sequence: TGTGCCAGCAGCGTAGTAAGCGGGGGCACAGATACGCAGTATTTT. Protein: CASSVVSGGTDTQYF.

The V call is TRBV19, the J call TRBJ2-1; unclear D gene. The CDR3 is made up of 14 amino acids. CDR1 and CDR2 (germline): LNHDA, SQIVND (reference sequence). With 3 bases removed from V and 7 bases from J, the gap between germline ends came to 13 bases. For the CDR3, the DNA is TGTGCCAGTAGTATGGTTTGGACGGATAATGAGCAGTTCTTC. Amino acids: CASSMVWTDNEQFF.

The chain links TRBV19 to TRBJ1-1, with D unresolved. Germline V CDR1 and CDR2: LNHDA, SQIVND (reference sequence). V was clipped by 9 bases and J by 1 base, with 9 bases between them. This CDR3 has 12 amino acids. The chain's CDR3 is CASKSGNTEAFF. The CDR3 nucleotides are TGTGCCAGCAAGTCGGGGAACACTGAAGCTTTCTTT.

The chain combines TRBV29-1 with TRBJ2-5; 9 bases fit TRBD1. The CDR3 contains 13 residues. V lost 2 bases and J lost 5; bases outside the gene matches: 3. Germline CDR1 reads SQVTM; CDR2 reads ANQGSEA. CDR3 coding DNA: TGCAGCGTTGAAAAGGACAGGGGCGAGACCCAGTACTTC. This sequence encodes CSVEKDRGETQYF. Full variable domain (remainder filled in from reference TRBV29-1 and TRBJ2-5): SAVISQKPSRDICQRGTSLTIQCQVDSQVTMMFWYRQQPGQSLTLIATANQGSEATYESGFVIDKFPISRPNLTFSTLTVSNMSPEDSSIYLCSVEKDRGETQYFGPGTRLLVL.

The DNA of the CDR3 is TGCGCCAGCAGCTTGTTCGGTACGGTGGGAGGAGCCGGGGAGCTGTTTTTT. The encoded protein is CASSLFGTVGGAGELFF. The rearrangement links TRBV5-1 to TRBJ2-2; D perhaps matches TRBD2 (6 bases). Trimming removed 1 base at V and 6 bases at J, with 19 bases between. The CDR3 consists of 17 residues. Germline assignment: CDR1 SGHRS and CDR2 YFSETQ.

The CDR3 loop is CAWSQTGGGGYTF. The CDR3 DNA is TGTGCCTGGAGTCAAACAGGGGGCGGCGGCTACACCTTC. This chain connects TRBV30 to TRBJ1-2; 9 bases map to TRBD1. With 2 bases clipped from V and 8 bases from J, the junction kept 6 bases outside the gene matches. CDR1 and CDR2 (germline): GTSNPN, SVGIG (reference sequence). This CDR3 has 13 residues. Full variable domain (remainder filled in from reference TRBV30 and TRBJ1-2): SQTIHQWPATLVQPVGSPLSLECTVEGTSNPNLYWYRQAAGRGLQLLFYSVGIGQISSEVPQNLSASRPQDRQFILSSKKLLLSDSGFYLCAWSQTGGGGYTFGSGTRLTVV.

The chain has TRBV20-1 and TRBJ2-3, with 7 bases matching TRBD1. Looked up from germline, CDR1 is DFQATT and CDR2 is SNEGSKA (reference sequence). J was trimmed by 6 bases and V by 6 bases; bases with no gene match: 12. The CDR3 sequence is 14 residues long. CDR3 protein: CSARKGAQEDTQYF. The CDR3 coding sequence is TGCAGTGCGAGAAAGGGGGCCCAAGAGGATACGCAGTATTTT.

The rearrangement links TRBV18 to TRBJ2-7; TRBD1 might be the D (5 bases). Looked up from germline, CDR1 is KGHSH and CDR2 is LQKENI. The CDR3 spans 13 residues. Trimming shortened V by 6 bases and J by 2 bases, and 11 bases separated the two germline ends. The CDR3: CASSPGHPYEQYF. The CDR3, as DNA: TGTGCCAGCTCGCCAGGACATCCCTACGAGCAGTACTTC.

This clonotype was seen a single time. This sequence joins TRBV15 and TRBJ2-3; TRBD2 agrees at 7 bases. CDR1 is LNHNV and CDR2 is YYDKDF in the germline V gene (reference sequence). The CDR3 loop spans 15 amino acids. The trim removed 3 bases at V and 1 base at J, leaving 4 bases unmatched. The CDR3 here is CATSRGEGGTDTQYF. CDR3 in DNA: TGTGCCACCAGCAGGGGGGAGGGTGGCACAGATACGCAGTATTTT.

The V call is TRBV2, the J call TRBJ2-7; 8 nucleotides agree with TRBD2. The CDR3 totals 13 residues. The ends lost 6 bases at V and 3 bases at J; junction bases unmatched: 4. Germline-derived CDR1 and CDR2 are SNHLY and FYNNEI. The CDR3 nucleotides read TGTGCCAGCAGGGGACTAGGGTACTACGAGCAGTACTTC. Amino acids: CASRGLGYYEQYF.

CDR3 amino acids: CASSYGQGSTSYEQYF. As DNA, the CDR3 is TGCGCCAGCAGCTACGGACAGGGAAGTACGTCCTACGAGCAGTACTTC. This chain uses TRBV5-1 with TRBJ2-7; 8 bases are a match to TRBD1. The germline V gene encodes CDR1 SGHRS and CDR2 YFSETQ. There are 16 residues in the CDR3. V trimming: 3 bases; J trimming: 1 base; junction bases outside the gene matches: 9.

V gene TRBV6-2 or TRBV6-3 combines with J gene TRBJ2-3; unclear D gene. Deletions cut 5 bases from V and 3 bases from J, with 6 bases between. The CDR3 has 12 residues. CDR1 is MNHEY, CDR2 SVGEGT, per germline. For the CDR3, the DNA is TGTGCCAGCAGTACCTTAACAGATACGCAGTATTTT. Amino acids: CASSTLTDTQYF.

The gene calls are TRBV12-3 or TRBV12-4 and TRBJ2-3, with D perhaps given as TRBD1 or TRBD2 (5 bases each). Trimming left V 3 bases short and J 0 bases short, with 7 bases between. This CDR3 is built from 14 residues. As DNA, the CDR3 is TGTGCCAGCAGTTTCCGGGACAGCACAGATACGCAGTATTTT. This translates into CASSFRDSTDTQYF.

V gene TRBV9 combines with J gene TRBJ2-1; D is uncertain. This CDR3 spans 14 amino acids. Looked up from germline, CDR1 is SGDLS and CDR2 is YYNGEE. Trimming cost V 3 bases and J 0 bases, with 7 bases left between them. The CDR3 region has the DNA TGTGCCAGCAGCGCACAGAGCTCCTACAATGAGCAGTTCTTC. The encoded protein is CASSAQSSYNEQFF.

The chain links TRBV20-1 to TRBJ1-3; D gene uncertain. With 7 bases removed from V and 1 base from J, the gap between germline ends came to 8 bases. CDR3 size: 12 residues. Germline CDR1 is DFQATT and CDR2 is SNEGSKA (reference sequence). CDR3 sequence: CSVRMSGNTIYF. The CDR3 DNA is TGCAGTGTACGGATGTCTGGAAACACCATATATTTT.

This sequence joins TRBV30 and TRBJ1-5; 8 bases are shared with TRBD1. This CDR3 region has 16 residues. V shed 2 bases, J shed 0 bases, and the junction held 6 bases outside the gene matches. Germline CDR1 reads GTSNPN; CDR2 reads SVGIG (reference sequence). CDR3 amino acids: CAWSRETGASNQPQHF. CDR3 nucleotides: TGTGCCTGGAGTAGGGAGACAGGGGCTAGCAATCAGCCCCAGCATTTT.

The rearrangement links TRBV6-4 to TRBJ1-2; D ambiguous. V lost 7 bases, J lost 8 bases, and 20 bases lay in between. The CDR3 has 14 amino acids. From germline, CDR1 is MRHNA and CDR2 SNTAGT. CDR3 protein: CASKARLHGGGYTF. The CDR3 DNA is TGTGCCAGCAAAGCCCGACTGCATGGAGGGGGCTACACCTTC.

The CDR3 reads CASSLGTPRRGGEQYF. Here the CDR3 DNA reads TGCGCCAGCAGCTTGGGTACTCCCAGGCGCGGGGGGGAGCAGTACTTC. The chain combines TRBV5-1 with TRBJ2-7; 8 positions agree with TRBD2. This CDR3 comprises 16 residues. Trimming at V came to 0 bases and at J to 7 bases, leaving 12 bases not matched to a gene. Germline CDR1 is SGHRS and CDR2 is YFSETQ.

This chain links TRBV24-1 with TRBJ2-2, with D unresolved. The CDR3 is 12 amino acids. The germline gives CDR1 KGHDR, CDR2 SFDVKD. Trimming shortened V by 3 bases and J by 4 bases, and 2 bases separated the two germline ends. The CDR3, as DNA: TGTGCCACCAGTGATATCACCGGGGAGCTGTTTTTT. This gives the protein CATSDITGELFF.